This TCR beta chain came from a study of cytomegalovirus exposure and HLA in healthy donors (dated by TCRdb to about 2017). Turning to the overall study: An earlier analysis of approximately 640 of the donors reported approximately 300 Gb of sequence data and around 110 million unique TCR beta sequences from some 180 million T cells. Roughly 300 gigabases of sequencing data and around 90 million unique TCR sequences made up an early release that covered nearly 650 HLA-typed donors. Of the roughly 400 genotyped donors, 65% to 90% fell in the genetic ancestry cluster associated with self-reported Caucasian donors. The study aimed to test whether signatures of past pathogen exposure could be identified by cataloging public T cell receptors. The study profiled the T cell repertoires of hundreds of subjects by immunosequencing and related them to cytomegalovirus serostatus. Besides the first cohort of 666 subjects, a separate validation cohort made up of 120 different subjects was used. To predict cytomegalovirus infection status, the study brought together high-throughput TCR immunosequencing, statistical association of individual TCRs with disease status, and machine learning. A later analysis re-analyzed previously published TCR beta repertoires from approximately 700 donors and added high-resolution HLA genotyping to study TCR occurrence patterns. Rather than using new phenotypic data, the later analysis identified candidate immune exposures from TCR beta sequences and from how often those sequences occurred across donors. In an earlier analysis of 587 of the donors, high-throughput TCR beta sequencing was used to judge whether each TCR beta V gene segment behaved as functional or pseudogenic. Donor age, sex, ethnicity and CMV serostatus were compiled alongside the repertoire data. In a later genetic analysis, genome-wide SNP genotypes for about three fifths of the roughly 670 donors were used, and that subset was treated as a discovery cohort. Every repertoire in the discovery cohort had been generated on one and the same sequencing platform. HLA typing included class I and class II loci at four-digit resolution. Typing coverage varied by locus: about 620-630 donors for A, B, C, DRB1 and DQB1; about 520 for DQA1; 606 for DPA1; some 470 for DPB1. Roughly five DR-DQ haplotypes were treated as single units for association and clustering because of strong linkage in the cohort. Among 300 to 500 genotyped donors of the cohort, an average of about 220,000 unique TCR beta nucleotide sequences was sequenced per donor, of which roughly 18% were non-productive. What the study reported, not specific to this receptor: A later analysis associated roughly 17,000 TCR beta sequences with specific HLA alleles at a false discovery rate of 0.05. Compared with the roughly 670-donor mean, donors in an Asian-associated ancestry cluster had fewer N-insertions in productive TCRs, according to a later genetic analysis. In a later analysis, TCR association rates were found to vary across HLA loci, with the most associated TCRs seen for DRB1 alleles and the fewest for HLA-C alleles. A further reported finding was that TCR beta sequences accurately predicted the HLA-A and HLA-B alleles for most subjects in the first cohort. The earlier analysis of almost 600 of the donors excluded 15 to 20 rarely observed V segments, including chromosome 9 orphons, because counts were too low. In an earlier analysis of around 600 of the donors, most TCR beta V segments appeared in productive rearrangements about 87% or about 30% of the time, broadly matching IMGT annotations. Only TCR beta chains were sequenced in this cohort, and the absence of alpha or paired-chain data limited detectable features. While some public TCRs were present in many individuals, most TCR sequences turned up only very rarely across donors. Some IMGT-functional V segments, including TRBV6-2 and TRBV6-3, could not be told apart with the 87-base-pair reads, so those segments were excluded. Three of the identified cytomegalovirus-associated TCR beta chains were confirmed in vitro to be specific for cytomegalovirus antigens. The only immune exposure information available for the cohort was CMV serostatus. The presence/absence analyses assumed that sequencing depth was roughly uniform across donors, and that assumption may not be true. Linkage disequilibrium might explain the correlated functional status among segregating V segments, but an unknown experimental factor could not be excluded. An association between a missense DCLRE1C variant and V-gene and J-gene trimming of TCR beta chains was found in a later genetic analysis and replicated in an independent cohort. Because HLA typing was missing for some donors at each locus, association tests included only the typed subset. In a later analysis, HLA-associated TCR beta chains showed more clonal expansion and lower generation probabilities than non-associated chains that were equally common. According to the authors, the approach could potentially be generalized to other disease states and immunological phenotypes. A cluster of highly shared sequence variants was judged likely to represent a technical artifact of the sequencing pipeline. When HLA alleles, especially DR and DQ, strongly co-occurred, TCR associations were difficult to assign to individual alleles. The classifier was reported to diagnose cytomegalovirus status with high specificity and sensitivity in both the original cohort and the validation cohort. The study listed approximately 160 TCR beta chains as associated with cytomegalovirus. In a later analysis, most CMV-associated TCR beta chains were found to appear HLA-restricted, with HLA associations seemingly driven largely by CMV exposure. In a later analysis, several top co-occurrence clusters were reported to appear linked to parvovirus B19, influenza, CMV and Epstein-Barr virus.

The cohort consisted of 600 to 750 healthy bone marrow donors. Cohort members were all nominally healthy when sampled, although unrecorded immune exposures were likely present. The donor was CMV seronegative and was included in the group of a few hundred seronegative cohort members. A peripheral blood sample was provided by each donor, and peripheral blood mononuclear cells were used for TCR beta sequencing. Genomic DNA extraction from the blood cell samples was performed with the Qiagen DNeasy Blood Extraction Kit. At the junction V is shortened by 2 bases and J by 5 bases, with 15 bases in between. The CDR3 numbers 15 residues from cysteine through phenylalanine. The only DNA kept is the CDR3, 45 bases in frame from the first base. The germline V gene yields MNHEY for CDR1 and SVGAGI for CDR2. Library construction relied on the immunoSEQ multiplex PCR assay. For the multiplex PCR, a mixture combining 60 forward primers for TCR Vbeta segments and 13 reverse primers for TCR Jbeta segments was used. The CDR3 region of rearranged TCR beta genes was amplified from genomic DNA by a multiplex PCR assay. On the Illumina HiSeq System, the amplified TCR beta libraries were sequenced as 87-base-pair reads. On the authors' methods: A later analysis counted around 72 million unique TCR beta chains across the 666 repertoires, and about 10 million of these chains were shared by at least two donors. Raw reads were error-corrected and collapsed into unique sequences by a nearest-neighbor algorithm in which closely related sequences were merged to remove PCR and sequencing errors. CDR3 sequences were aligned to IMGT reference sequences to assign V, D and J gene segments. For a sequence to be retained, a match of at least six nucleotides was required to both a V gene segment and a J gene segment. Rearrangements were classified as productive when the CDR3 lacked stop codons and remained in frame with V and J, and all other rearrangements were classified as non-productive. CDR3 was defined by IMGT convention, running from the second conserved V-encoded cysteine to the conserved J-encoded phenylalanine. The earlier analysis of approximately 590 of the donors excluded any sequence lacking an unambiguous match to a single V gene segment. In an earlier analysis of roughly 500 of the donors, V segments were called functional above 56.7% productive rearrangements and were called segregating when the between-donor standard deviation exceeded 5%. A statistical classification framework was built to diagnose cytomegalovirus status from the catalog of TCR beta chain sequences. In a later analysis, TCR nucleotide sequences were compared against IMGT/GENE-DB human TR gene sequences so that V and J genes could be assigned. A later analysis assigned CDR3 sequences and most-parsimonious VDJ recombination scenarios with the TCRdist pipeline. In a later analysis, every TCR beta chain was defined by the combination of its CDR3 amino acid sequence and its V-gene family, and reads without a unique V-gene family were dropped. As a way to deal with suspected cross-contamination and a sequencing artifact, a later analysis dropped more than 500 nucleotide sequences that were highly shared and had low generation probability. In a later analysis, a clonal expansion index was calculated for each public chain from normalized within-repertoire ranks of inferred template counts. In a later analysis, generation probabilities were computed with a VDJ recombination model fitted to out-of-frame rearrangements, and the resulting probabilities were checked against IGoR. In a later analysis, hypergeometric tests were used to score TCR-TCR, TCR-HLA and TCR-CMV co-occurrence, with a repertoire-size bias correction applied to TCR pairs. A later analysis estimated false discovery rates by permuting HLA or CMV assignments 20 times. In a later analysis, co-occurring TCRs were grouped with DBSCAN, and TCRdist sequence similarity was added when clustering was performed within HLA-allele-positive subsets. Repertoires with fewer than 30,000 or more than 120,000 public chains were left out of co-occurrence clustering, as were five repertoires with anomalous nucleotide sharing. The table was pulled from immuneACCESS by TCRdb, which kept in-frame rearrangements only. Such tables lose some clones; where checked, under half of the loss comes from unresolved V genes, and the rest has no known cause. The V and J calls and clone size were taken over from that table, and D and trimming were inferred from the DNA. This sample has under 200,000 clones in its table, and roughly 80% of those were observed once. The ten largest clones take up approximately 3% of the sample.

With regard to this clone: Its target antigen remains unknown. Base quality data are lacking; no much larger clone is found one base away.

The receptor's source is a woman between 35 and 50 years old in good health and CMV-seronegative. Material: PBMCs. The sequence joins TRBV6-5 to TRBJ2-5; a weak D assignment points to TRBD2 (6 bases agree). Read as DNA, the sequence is TGTGCCAGCAGTTACGGCGGCACTGGAGGGGAGACCCAGTACTTC. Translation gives CASSYGGTGGETQYF.